These 5 T cell receptor beta chains were all obtained from the same sample, sequenced in a study of OX40 agonist ivuxolimab in advanced cancers. The table came from immunoSEQ multiplex PCR; TCRdb's copy has only in-frame clones and leaves some out. The sample has 68,000 or so clones, 65% to 90% seen once. The sequenced sample was CD4+ or CD8+ T cells sorted from blood, obtained in a trial of the OX40 agonist ivuxolimab. The source is an adult with an advanced solid tumor such as melanoma, head and neck, liver or kidney cancer.

This sequence joins TRBV7-9 and TRBJ1-5, with D perhaps TRBD1 (5 bases). Germline assignment: CDR1 SEHNR and CDR2 FQNEAQ (reference sequence). This CDR3 has 15 residues. Trimming removed 2 bases at V and 3 bases at J, with 11 bases between. For the CDR3, the DNA is TGTGCCAGCAGCTTATCCGGGGGGAACAATCAGCCCCAGCATTTT. Encoded protein: CASSLSGGNNQPQHF.

The J gene is TRBJ1-1, the V gene TRBV7-8; 9 bases align to TRBD1. This CDR3 contains 16 residues. Germline trimming cut 5 bases from V and 0 bases from J; bases unmatched to any gene: 7. From germline, CDR1 is SGHVS and CDR2 FQNEAQ. CDR3 amino acids: CASSMPQGAMNTEAFF. In nucleotides, the CDR3 is TGTGCCAGCAGCATGCCACAGGGGGCAATGAACACTGAAGCTTTCTTT.

V gene TRBV6-5 combines with J gene TRBJ1-2; 9 bases are a match to TRBD1. In germline, CDR1 is MNHEY, CDR2 SVGAGI. This CDR3 has 14 residues. The V gene end was trimmed by 6 bases and the J gene end by 2 bases; junction bases not matched to a gene: 4. The CDR3 sequence: CASRGTGFNYGYTF. The DNA of the CDR3 is TGTGCCAGCAGAGGGACAGGGTTCAACTATGGCTACACCTTC.

The chain links TRBV11-2 to TRBJ2-5; 9 bases match TRBD1. Germline trimming cut 8 bases from V and 7 bases from J; bases unmatched to any gene: 11. The CDR3 spans 14 residues. Per the germline V gene, CDR1 is SGHAT and CDR2 is FQNNGV. CDR3 amino acids: CASYSGTGLGTQYF. Written as DNA, the CDR3 is TGTGCCAGCTACTCCGGGACAGGGTTGGGGACCCAGTACTTC.

The rearrangement uses TRBV5-8 and TRBJ2-3; 9 nucleotides align to TRBD2. Germline CDR1 reads SGHTS; CDR2 reads YDEGEE. The CDR3 is 15 residues long. Germline trimming cut 3 bases from V and 1 base from J; bases unmatched to any gene: 3. In DNA form, the CDR3 reads TGTGCCAGCAGCTCCCAGCGGGGGGGCACAGATACGCAGTATTTT. This codes for CASSSQRGGTDTQYF.